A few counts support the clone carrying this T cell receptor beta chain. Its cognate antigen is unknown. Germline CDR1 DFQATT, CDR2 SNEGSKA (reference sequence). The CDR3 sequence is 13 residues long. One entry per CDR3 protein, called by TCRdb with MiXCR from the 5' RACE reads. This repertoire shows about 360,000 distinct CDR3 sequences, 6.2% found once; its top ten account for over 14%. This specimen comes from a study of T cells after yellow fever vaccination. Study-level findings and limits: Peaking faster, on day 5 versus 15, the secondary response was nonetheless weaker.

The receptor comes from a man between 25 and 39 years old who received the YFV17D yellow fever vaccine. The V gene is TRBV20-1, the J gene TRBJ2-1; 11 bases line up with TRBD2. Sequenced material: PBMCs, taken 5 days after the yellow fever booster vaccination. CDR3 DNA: TGCACCCTTAGCGGGAGGGGCGGGAATGAGCAGTTCTTC. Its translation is CTLSGRGGNEQFF.